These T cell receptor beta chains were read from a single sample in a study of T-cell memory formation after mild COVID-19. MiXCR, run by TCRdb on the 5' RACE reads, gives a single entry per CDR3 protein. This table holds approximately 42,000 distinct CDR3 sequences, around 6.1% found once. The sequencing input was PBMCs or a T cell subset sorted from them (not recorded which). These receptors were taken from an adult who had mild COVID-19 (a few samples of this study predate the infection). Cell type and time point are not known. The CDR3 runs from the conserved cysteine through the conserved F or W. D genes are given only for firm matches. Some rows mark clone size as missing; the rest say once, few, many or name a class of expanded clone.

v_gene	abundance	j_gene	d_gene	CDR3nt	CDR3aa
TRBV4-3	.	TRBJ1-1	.	TGCGCCAGCAGCCGAGTCCGGGACGGATACACTGAAGCTTTCTTT	CASSRVRDGYTEAFF
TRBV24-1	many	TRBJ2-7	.	TGTGCCACCAACGCCTGCGAGCAGTACTTC	CATNACEQYF
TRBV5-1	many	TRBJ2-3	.	TGCGCCAGCAGCTTGGCCGGGGGTGTTAGGACAGATACGCAGTATTTT	CASSLAGGVRTDTQYF
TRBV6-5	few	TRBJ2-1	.	TGTGCCAGCACCAAGGTGGGGGGCTCCTACAATGAGCAGTTCTTC	CASTKVGGSYNEQFF
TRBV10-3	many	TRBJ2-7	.	TGTGCCATCAGTGATCCGGCCCAAGGTCCCTACGAGCAGTACTTC	CAISDPAQGPYEQYF
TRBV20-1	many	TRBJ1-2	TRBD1	TGCAGTGCCAGGACAGGGGGCATCTATGGCTACACCTTC	CSARTGGIYGYTF
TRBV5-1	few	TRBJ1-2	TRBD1	TGCGCCAGCGCTACCGGGACAGCAACTACGCGGGATGGCTACACCTTC	CASATGTATTRDGYTF
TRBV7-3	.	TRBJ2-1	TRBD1	TGTGCCAGCAGCTCGACAGGGAACTTCGGGGATGAGCAGTTCTTC	CASSSTGNFGDEQFF
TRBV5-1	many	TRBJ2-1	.	TGCGCCAGCAGCTTTGATAGCAATGAGCTTTCCTTC	CASSFDSNELSF
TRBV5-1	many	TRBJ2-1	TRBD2	TGCGCCAGCAGCCCACAGACTAGCGGGAGGGTCTACAATGAGCAGTTCTTC	CASSPQTSGRVYNEQFF
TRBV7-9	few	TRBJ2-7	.	TGTGCCAGCAGCCCAAAAGGCAGCCGTTACGAGCAGTACTTC	CASSPKGSRYEQYF
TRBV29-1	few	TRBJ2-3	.	TGCAGCGTTGTCATGGGAGGTAGAGATACGCAGTATTTT	CSVVMGGRDTQYF
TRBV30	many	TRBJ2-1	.	TGTGCCTGTGGACTCGGATACAATGAGCAGTTCTTC	CACGLGYNEQFF
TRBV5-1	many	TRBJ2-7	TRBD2	TGCGCCAGCAGCTTGCGGACTAGCTTCGACGAGCAGTACTTC	CASSLRTSFDEQYF
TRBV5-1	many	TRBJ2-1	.	TGCGCCAGCAGCACCGAACAGGGCCACAATGAGCAGTTCTTC	CASSTEQGHNEQFF
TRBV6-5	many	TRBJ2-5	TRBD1	TGTGCCAGCAGTTACGTCGGACAGGGTCGGCAGACCCAGTACTTC	CASSYVGQGRQTQYF
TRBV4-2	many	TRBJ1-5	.	TGTGCCAGCAGCCAAGAGGGGGGCAGGACCAATCAGCCCCAGCATTTT	CASSQEGGRTNQPQHF
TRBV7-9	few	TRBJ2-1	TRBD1	TGTGCCAGCAGCTTTGGACTTCCGGGGACAGGGACTGAGCAGTTCTTC	CASSFGLPGTGTEQFF
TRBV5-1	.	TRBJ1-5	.	TGCGCCAGCAGCTTGATGATGGATCAGCCCCAGCATTTT	CASSLMMDQPQHF
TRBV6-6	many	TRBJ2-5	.	TGTGCCAGCAGTTACTCGGGAGGCCAAGAGACCCAGTACTTC	CASSYSGGQETQYF
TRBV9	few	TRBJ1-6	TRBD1	TGTGCCAGCAGCCCGGGACAGAACGACTCACCCCTCCACTTT	CASSPGQNDSPLHF
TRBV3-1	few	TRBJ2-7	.	TGTGCCAGCAGCCAAGTTGCGGGGAACGAGCAGTACTTC	CASSQVAGNEQYF
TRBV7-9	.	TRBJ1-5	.	TGTGCCAGCAGCTTAGCAAACGACAATCAGCCCCAGCATTTT	CASSLANDNQPQHF
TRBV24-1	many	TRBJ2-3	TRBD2	TGTGCCACCAGTGACCCAACTAGCGGGAGCTCAGATACGCAGTATTTT	CATSDPTSGSSDTQYF
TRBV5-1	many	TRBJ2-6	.	TGCGCCAGCAGCCAGGACCGTGTCTCTGGGGCCAACGTCCTGACTTTC	CASSQDRVSGANVLTF
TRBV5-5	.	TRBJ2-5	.	TGTGCCAGCAGCTTGGCCGGACTCCGCAAAGAGACCCAGTACTTC	CASSLAGLRKETQYF
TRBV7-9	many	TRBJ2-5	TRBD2	TGTGCCAGCAGCTTAGTGCGGGGGGAAGAGACCCAGTACTTC	CASSLVRGEETQYF
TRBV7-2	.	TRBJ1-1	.	TGTGCCAGCAGCACAACGGGGGGGATGAACACTGAAGCTTTCTTT	CASSTTGGMNTEAFF
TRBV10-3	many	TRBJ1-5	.	TGTGCCACCGACGACAGGAATCAGCCCCAGCATTTT	CATDDRNQPQHF